The clone carrying this TCR beta chain has more than one count but fewer than ten. The authors prepared the TCRbeta library with unique molecular identifiers. TCRdb processed the PCR reads anew with MiXCR; each CDR3 protein has one entry. Of 500,000 to 600,000 distinct CDR3 sequences in the sample, around 18% were seen once. Trimming cost V 5 bases and J 4 bases, with 14 bases left between them. The CDR3 runs 14 residues. The data belong to a study of T-cell reconstitution after alpha-beta-depleted transplantation in children. The material sequenced was PBMCs from the stem cell graft donor, taken from the stem cell graft. This sequence joins TRBV12-3 or TRBV12-4 and TRBJ1-2; D perhaps matches TRBD1 (6 bases). This TCR was sampled from a human donor who donated a stem cell graft to a child with acute lymphoblastic leukemia. The CDR3 protein is CASSTRQVPYGYTF. The CDR3 DNA sequence: TGTGCCAGCAGTACCCGACAGGTCCCCTATGGCTACACCTTC.